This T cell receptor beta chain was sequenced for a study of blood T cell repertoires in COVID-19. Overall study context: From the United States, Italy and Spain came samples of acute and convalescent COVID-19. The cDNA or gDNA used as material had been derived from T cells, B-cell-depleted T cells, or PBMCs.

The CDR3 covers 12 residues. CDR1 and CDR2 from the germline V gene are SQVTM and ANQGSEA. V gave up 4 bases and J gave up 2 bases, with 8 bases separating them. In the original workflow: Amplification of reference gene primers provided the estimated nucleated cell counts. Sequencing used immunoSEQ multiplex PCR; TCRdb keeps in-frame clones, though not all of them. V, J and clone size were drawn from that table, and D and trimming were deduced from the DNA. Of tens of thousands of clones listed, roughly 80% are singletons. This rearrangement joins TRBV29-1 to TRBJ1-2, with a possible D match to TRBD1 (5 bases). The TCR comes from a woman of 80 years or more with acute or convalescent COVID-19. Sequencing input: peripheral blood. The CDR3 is CSVVQGNYGYTF. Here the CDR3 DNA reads TGCAGCGTTGTGCAGGGAAACTATGGCTACACCTTC.